Presented here are 13 T cell receptor beta chains from one specimen sequenced in a study of T cells after yellow fever vaccination (dated by TCRdb to the late 2010s). In light of the paper, this sample's treatment or condition label describes: live attenuated yellow fever vaccine strain. Libraries were constructed by 5' RACE. The sequencer listed for this sample is Illumina HiSeq 2500. TCRdb reprocessing: public reads trimmed at Q25 with fastp, clones called with MiXCR, in-frame beta chains kept. CDR3 protein duplicates are merged, each entry listing the most common genes and DNA. Across this sample there are 150,000 to 200,000 distinct CDR3 sequences, with approximately 6.7% seen only once. 2.5% to 3% of the sample is held by the ten biggest clonotypes. The sample was CD4+ T cells sorted from PBMCs, taken roughly 5 days after the first yellow fever vaccination. The receptors were sampled from a man between 18 and 35 years old who received the YFV17D yellow fever vaccine.

This clonotype was observed many times. The CDR3 is CASSFDRDREYV. The DNA for the CDR3 is TGTGCCAGCAGCTTTGACCGGGACAGGGAGTACGTC. The genes are TRBV5-5 and TRBJ2-7; 9 bases agree with TRBD1. The CDR3 is 12 amino acids. CDR1 and CDR2 (germline): SGHKS, YYEKEE (reference sequence). The J segment lost 11 bases and the V segment lost 2 bases, leaving 5 bases of the junction unmatched.

This clonotype came up many times. The V gene is TRBV20-1, the J gene TRBJ1-4, with D unclear. The CDR3 covers 15 residues. V was trimmed by 1 base and J by 6 bases, leaving 15 bases between them. The germline gives CDR1 DFQATT, CDR2 SNEGSKA (reference sequence). In DNA form, the CDR3 reads TGCAGTGCTAGAGCCTCCGGGCCCCTTGATGAAAAACTGTTTTTT. Amino acids: CSARASGPLDEKLFF.

This sequence joins TRBV28 and TRBJ1-6; D is possibly TRBD1 (5 bases). V lost 7 bases to trimming and J lost 10 bases, with 17 bases between them. This CDR3 region has 14 residues. CDR1 and CDR2 (germline): MDHEN, SYDVKM. The CDR3 sequence: CASTSGATKSPLHF. The CDR3 DNA reads TGTGCCAGCACCTCTGGGGCTACTAAATCACCCCTCCACTTT.

On this clonotype itself: Sequence at one end of the junction differs from germline and may be a read error. This rearrangement joins TRBV12-3 or TRBV12-4 to TRBJ2-1; the D gene could be TRBD1 or TRBD2 (5 bases each). CDR3 length: 19 amino acids. DNA for the CDR3: TGTGCCATCAGTCTTAACCGCGTAGCCGGGACGAGCTCCTACAATGAGCAGTTCTTC. This sequence encodes CAISLNRVAGTSSYNEQFF.

This clonotype has at least ten counts. The CDR3 loop is CASSQDGWGNEKLFF. In DNA, the CDR3 is TGTGCCAGCAGCCAAGACGGTTGGGGAAATGAAAAACTGTTTTTT. The chain links TRBV4-2 to TRBJ1-4; D is ambiguous. Trimming pared 0 bases from V and 5 bases from J, leaving 10 bases between. This CDR3 is built from 15 residues. CDR1 and CDR2 (germline): LGHNA, YNFKEQ.

This clonotype has at least ten counts. CDR3 nucleotide sequence: TGTGCCACTAGCGGGATGGACCTCTGGGGAGATACGCAGTATTTT. Translation gives CATSGMDLWGDTQYF. The V and J genes are TRBV3-1 and TRBJ2-3, with TRBD2 matching over 9 bases. Germline V gene lookup returns CDR1 LGHDT and CDR2 YNNKEL (reference sequence). V shed 10 bases and J 5 bases; nucleotides not matched to a gene: 13. The CDR3 is 15 amino acids.

This clonotype appeared many times. This sequence joins TRBV5-1 and TRBJ2-5; TRBD2 matches at 9 bases. The CDR3 is 14 residues long. The junction had 5 bases not matched to a gene; V was cut back by 4 bases and J by 4 bases. The germline V gene has CDR1 SGHRS and CDR2 YFSETQ. CDR3 nucleotides: TGCGCCAGCAGCCCCCCGGGACTAGCAGAGACCCAGTACTTC. It codes for CASSPPGLAETQYF.

This clonotype showed up many times. The rearrangement uses TRBV7-9 and TRBJ2-2; D ambiguous. CDR3 size: 14 residues. The germline gives CDR1 SEHNR, CDR2 FQNEAQ (reference sequence). The V and J ends lost 2 bases and 4 bases respectively, with 8 bases between them. CDR3 DNA sequence: TGTGCCAGCAGCTTAATGCAGTCCACCGGGGAGCTGTTTTTT. As protein: CASSLMQSTGELFF.

This clonotype was counted many times. This chain joins TRBV20-1 and TRBJ1-1; D call uncertain. The CDR3 loop spans 12 amino acids. CDR1 and CDR2 (germline): DFQATT, SNEGSKA (reference sequence). Trimming pared 3 bases from V and 2 bases from J, leaving 7 bases between. The CDR3 loop reads CSASPINTEAFF. The CDR3 DNA reads TGCAGTGCTAGCCCTATTAACACTGAAGCTTTCTTT.

V and J are TRBV12-3 or TRBV12-4 and TRBJ1-2, with D unclear. This CDR3 region has 12 residues. V was cut by 4 bases and J by 5 bases, with 8 bases left in between. CDR3 coding DNA: TGTGCCAGCAGTTCCTTTGGGTATGGCTACACCTTC. Encoded protein: CASSSFGYGYTF.

This clonotype was observed at least ten times. The chain joins TRBV12-5 to TRBJ2-7; D gene uncertain. V gave up 4 bases and J gave up 5 bases, with 9 bases separating them. CDR1 LGHNT and CDR2 FRNRAP come from the germline V gene. This CDR3 has 12 amino acids. The chain's CDR3 is CASGSRVDEQYF. The CDR3, as DNA: TGTGCTAGTGGTTCACGGGTGGACGAGCAGTACTTC.

This clonotype came up many times. The CDR3 sequence: CASSSTSGRFANTGELFF. For the CDR3, the DNA is TGTGCCAGCAGTTCTACTAGCGGGAGGTTCGCGAACACCGGGGAGCTGTTTTTT. The V gene is TRBV6-2 or TRBV6-3, the J gene TRBJ2-2, with 12 bases identical to TRBD2. The ends lost 4 bases at V and 0 bases at J; junction bases unmatched: 6. The CDR3 is 18 amino acids. The germline gives CDR1 MNHEY, CDR2 SVGEGT.

The chain employs TRBV7-2 and TRBJ1-2, with D possibly TRBD1 on 5 matching bases. Germline lookup yields CDR1 SGHTA and CDR2 FQGNSA. V shed 3 bases and J shed 7 bases, with 12 bases lying between them. The CDR3 runs to 13 residues. CDR3 region: CASSFERGIGYTF. The CDR3 bases are TGTGCCAGCAGCTTCGAGCGGGGGATTGGCTACACCTTC.